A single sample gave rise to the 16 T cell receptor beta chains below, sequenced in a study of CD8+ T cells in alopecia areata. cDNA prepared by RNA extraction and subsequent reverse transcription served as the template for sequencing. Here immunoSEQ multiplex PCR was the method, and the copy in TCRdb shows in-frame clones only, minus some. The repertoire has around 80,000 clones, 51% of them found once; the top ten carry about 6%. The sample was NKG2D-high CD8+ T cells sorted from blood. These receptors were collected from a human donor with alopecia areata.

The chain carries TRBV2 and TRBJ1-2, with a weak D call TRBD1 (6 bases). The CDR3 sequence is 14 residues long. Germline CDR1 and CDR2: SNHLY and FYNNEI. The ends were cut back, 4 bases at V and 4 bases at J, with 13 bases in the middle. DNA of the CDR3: TGTGCCAGCAGTGCAGACAGGTTAAGCTATGGCTACACCTTC. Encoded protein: CASSADRLSYGYTF.

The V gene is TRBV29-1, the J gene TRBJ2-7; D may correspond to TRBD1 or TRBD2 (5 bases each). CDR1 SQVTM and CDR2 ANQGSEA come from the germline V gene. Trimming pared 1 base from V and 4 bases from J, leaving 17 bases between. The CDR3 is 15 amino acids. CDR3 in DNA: TGCAGCGTTGAAGGGGAGCAGGGAGTCCCTTACGAGCAGTACTTC. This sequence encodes CSVEGEQGVPYEQYF.

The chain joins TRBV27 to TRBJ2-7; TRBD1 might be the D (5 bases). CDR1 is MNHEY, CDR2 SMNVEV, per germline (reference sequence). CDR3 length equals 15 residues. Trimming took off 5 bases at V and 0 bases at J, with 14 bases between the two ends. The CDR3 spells CASSLDKLSSYEQYF. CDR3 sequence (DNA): TGTGCCAGCAGTCTGGACAAATTGAGCTCCTACGAGCAGTACTTC.

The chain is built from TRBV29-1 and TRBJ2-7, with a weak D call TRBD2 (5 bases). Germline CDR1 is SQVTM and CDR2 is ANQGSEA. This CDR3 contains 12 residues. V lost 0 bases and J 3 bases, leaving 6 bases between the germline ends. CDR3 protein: CSVEDRDYEQYF. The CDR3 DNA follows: TGCAGCGTTGAAGATCGGGACTACGAGCAGTACTTC.

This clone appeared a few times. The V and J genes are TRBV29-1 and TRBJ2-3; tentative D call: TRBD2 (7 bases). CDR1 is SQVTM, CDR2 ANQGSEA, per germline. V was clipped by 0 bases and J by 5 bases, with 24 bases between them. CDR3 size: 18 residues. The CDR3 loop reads CSVEEEPDKGGVGDTQYF. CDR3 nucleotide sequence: TGCAGCGTTGAAGAGGAACCCGACAAAGGGGGGGTAGGAGATACGCAGTATTTT.

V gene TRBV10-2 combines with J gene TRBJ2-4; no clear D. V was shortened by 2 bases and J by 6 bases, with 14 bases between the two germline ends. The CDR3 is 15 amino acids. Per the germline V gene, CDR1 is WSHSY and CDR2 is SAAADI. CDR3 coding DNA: TGCGCCAGCAGTGAGGTTGGCGGCTTCAGAAACATTCAGTACTTC. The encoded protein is CASSEVGGFRNIQYF.

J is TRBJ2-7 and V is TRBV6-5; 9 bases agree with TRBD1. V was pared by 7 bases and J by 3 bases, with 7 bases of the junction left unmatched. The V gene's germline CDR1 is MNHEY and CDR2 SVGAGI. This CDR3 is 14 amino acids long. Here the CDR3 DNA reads TGTGCCAGCAACGCCGGGACAGGGAACTACGAGCAGTACTTC. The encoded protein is CASNAGTGNYEQYF.

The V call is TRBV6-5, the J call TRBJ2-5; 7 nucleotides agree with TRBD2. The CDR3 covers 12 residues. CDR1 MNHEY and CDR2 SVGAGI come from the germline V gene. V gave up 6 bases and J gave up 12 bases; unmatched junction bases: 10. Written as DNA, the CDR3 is TGTGCCAGCAGACACCTAGCGGACCAGGAGTACTTC. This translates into CASRHLADQEYF.

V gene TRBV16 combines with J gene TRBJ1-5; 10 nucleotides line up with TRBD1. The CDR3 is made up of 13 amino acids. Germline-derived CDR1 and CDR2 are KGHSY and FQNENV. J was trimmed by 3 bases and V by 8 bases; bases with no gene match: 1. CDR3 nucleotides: TGTGCCAGCGACAGGGGGCACAATCAGCCCCAGCATTTT. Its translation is CASDRGHNQPQHF.

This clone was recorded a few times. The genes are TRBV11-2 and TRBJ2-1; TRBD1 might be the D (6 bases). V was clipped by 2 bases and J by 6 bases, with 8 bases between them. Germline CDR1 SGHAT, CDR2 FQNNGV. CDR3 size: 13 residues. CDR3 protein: CASSLWDTNEQFF. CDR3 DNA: TGTGCCAGCAGCTTATGGGACACCAATGAGCAGTTCTTC.

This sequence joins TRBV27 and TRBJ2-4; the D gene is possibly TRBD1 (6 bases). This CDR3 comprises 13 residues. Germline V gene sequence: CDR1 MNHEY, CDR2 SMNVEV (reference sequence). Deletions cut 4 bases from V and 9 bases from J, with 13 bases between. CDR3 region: CASSSGVRGIQYF. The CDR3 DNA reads TGTGCCAGCAGTTCAGGGGTCCGGGGCATTCAGTACTTC.

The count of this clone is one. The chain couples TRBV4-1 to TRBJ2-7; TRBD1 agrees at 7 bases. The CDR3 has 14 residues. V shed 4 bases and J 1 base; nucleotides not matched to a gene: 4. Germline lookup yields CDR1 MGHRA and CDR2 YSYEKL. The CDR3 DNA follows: TGCGCCAGCAGCCTGGGACAGTTTTCCTACGAGCAGTACTTC. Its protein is CASSLGQFSYEQYF.

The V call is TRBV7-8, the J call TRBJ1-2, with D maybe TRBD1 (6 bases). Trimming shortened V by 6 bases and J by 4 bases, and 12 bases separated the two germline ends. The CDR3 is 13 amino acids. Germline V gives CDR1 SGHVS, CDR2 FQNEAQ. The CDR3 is CASSPGQPYGYTF. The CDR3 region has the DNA TGTGCCAGCAGTCCCGGACAGCCCTATGGCTACACCTTC.

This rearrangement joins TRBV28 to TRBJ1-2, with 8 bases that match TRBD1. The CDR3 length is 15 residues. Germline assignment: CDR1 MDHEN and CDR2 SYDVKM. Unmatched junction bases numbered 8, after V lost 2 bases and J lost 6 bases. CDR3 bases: TGTGCCAGCAGTTTAGGGCTCACAGGGGGAGATGGCTACACCTTC. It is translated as CASSLGLTGGDGYTF.

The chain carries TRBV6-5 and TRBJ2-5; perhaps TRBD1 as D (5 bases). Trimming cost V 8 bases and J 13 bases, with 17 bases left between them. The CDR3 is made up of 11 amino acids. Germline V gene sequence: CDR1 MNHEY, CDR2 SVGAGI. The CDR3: CASGVGESWYF. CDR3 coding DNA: TGTGCCAGCGGGGTAGGGGAAAGTTGGTACTTC.

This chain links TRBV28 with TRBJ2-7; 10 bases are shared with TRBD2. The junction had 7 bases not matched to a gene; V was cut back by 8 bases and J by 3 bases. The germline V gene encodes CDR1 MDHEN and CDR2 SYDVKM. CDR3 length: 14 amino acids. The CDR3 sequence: CASSIAGGHYEQYF. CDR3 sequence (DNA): TGTGCCAGCTCAATAGCGGGAGGACACTACGAGCAGTACTTC.